The clone carrying this T cell receptor (beta chain) came up a few times. Its antigen remains unknown. The source of the sample is a study of early T cells in non-severe SARS-CoV-2 infection. Study-wide background: The authors sequenced bulk RNA from unsorted whole blood, leaving chains unpaired. Notes on the study in general: There was a bias toward anti-spike CD8 responses in VDJdb matching, which missed private and CD4 specificities.

Unique molecular identifiers were attached to individual cDNA molecules. TCRdb re-called the 5' RACE reads through MiXCR, storing one row per CDR3 protein. Altogether tens of thousands of distinct CDR3 sequences are present, over 10% being singletons, with the ten largest covering approximately 2.6%. The CDR3 contains 12 residues. The germline V gene has CDR1 MNHNY and CDR2 SVGAGI (reference sequence). V was trimmed by 2 bases and J by 8 bases, leaving 7 bases between them. The sample consisted of whole blood, taken at baseline. V usage is TRBV6-6 and J usage is TRBJ1-5, with D hard to call. This sequence was found in an adult who was a healthcare worker with PCR-confirmed SARS-CoV-2 infection or an uninfected control (not recorded which). This CDR3 reads CASSYPSEPQHF. The CDR3 bases are TGTGCCAGCAGTTACCCAAGTGAGCCCCAGCATTTT.